Below, one T cell receptor beta chain is given with its context. As yet, its antigen is unknown. This sample stems from a study of cytomegalovirus exposure and HLA in healthy donors. Findings and limits, study-wide: Certain indistinguishable V segments, among them TRBV6-2 and TRBV6-3, were excluded. Researchers reported in a later analysis that a missense DCLRE1C variant was tied to TCR beta V- and J-gene trimming. A further, later analysis showed that HLA-associated TCR beta chains (compared with equally common others) were more clonally expanded. In a later analysis, an Asian-associated ancestry cluster reportedly showed fewer N-insertions than the approximately 660-donor mean.

The PCR ran on 60 Vbeta and 13 Jbeta primers. Measured with immunoSEQ multiplex PCR; TCRdb has only the in-frame clones, and not every one. Found here are 200,000 or so clones, 75% to 85% of them singletons; the top ten hold 6.5%. With 0 bases removed from V and 8 bases from J, the gap between germline ends came to 14 bases. This CDR3 spans 15 amino acids. Germline lookup yields CDR1 SGHRS and CDR2 YFSETQ. The sample was PBMCs. V gene TRBV5-1 combines with J gene TRBJ1-4; no clear D gene. This receptor was taken from a woman aged 45-59 years in good health and CMV-seropositive. Here the CDR3 reads CASSLEGSSGEKLFF. DNA for the CDR3: TGCGCCAGCAGCTTGGAAGGCTCTAGCGGCGAAAAACTGTTTTTT.